Following are 23 T cell receptor beta chains from one sample sequenced in a study of blood T cell repertoires in COVID-19. Data came from immunoSEQ multiplex PCR; TCRdb stores just in-frame clones and leaves some out. The sample lists 46,000 or so clones; roughly 90% were seen once. Source material: peripheral blood. The receptor source for this set is a man aged 70-80 years with active COVID-19.

The chain uses TRBV7-9 and TRBJ2-5; D is possibly TRBD1 (7 bases). CDR1 is SEHNR and CDR2 is FQNEAQ in the germline V gene (reference sequence). CDR3 size: 13 residues. V was pared by 3 bases and J by 5 bases, with 10 bases between. The CDR3 DNA is TGTGCCAGCAGCTTCAGGGGGAGGGAGACCCAGTACTTC. Its translation: CASSFRGRETQYF.

The gene calls are TRBV9 and TRBJ1-2; no firm D call. The CDR3 contains 12 residues. Between the trimmed V and J ends, which lost 6 bases and 2 bases, there was a span of 8 bases. CDR1 is SGDLS, CDR2 YYNGEE, per germline. The CDR3 region is CASTGQNYGYTF. CDR3 in DNA: TGTGCCAGCACGGGTCAGAACTATGGCTACACCTTC.

The sample holds one count of this clone. The chain recombines TRBV11-2 with TRBJ2-2, with TRBD1 as a possible D gene (5 bases). There are 14 residues in the CDR3. CDR1 and CDR2 (germline): SGHAT, FQNNGV. V was clipped by 3 bases and J by 9 bases, with 14 bases between them. The CDR3 DNA follows: TGTGCCAGCAGCTTGAGGAGTAGGGGCCGGGAGCTGTTTTTT. Encoded protein: CASSLRSRGRELFF.

The chain combines TRBV19 with TRBJ2-5; tentative D call: TRBD1 (5 bases). The CDR3 covers 15 residues. Trimming took off 3 bases at V and 0 bases at J, with 11 bases between the two ends. Germline-derived CDR1 and CDR2 are LNHDA and SQIVND (reference sequence). CDR3 nucleotides: TGTGCCAGTAGTATGGGGCAGACGTACCAAGAGACCCAGTACTTC. This encodes CASSMGQTYQETQYF.

The table lists this clone with a count of one. The rearrangement links TRBV11-2 to TRBJ2-1; 11 bases agree with TRBD2. V trimming: 1 base; J trimming: 9 bases; junction bases outside the gene matches: 11. Germline CDR1 reads SGHAT; CDR2 reads FQNNGV. The CDR3 is 17 residues long. CDR3 region: CASSLGGLSGGAGEQFF. The CDR3 DNA is TGTGCCAGCAGCTTAGGTGGGCTTAGCGGGGGGGCCGGTGAGCAGTTCTTC.

This clone has only a few counts. The chain is built from TRBV9 and TRBJ2-1; tentative D call: TRBD2 (5 bases). CDR1 and CDR2 (germline): SGDLS, YYNGEE. The CDR3 consists of 12 residues. V lost 5 bases to trimming and J lost 15 bases, with 18 bases between them. CDR3 region: CASSETPGDLFF. CDR3 nucleotide sequence: TGTGCCAGCAGTGAAACCCCCGGGGATCTGTTCTTC.

The sample holds a few counts of this clone. The chain employs TRBV6-2 or TRBV6-3 and TRBJ1-5; D is possibly TRBD1 (6 bases). Germline assignment: CDR1 MNHEY and CDR2 SVGEGT. The CDR3 is 16 residues long. V was trimmed by 3 bases and J by 4 bases, leaving 16 bases between them. DNA for the CDR3: TGTGCCAGCAGTTATGAAGCGGCAGGGGTTAATCAGCCCCAGCATTTT. Translating gives CASSYEAAGVNQPQHF.

V and J are TRBV9 and TRBJ2-1, with a weak D call TRBD2 (5 bases). Between the trimmed V and J ends, which lost 2 bases and 0 bases, there was a span of 9 bases. The CDR3 has 15 amino acids. CDR1 and CDR2 from the germline V gene are SGDLS and YYNGEE. The CDR3 sequence is CASSVASSSYNEQFF. The CDR3 bases are TGTGCCAGCAGCGTCGCTAGCTCCTCCTACAATGAGCAGTTCTTC. Combining the CDR3 with reference TRBV9 and TRBJ2-1 gives the whole variable domain DSGVTQTPKHLITATGQRVTLRCSPRSGDLSVYWYQQSLDQGLQFLIQYYNGEERAKGNILERFSAQQFPDLHSELNLSSLELGDSALYFCASSVASSSYNEQFFGPGTRLTVL.

The gene calls are TRBV14 and TRBJ2-7; TRBD2 matches 11 bases. The CDR3 is 19 residues long. Germline values: CDR1 SGHDN, CDR2 FVKESK. The J segment lost 0 bases and the V segment lost 0 bases, leaving 10 bases of the junction unmatched. This CDR3 reads CASSQERSSGRTTSYEQYF. CDR3 DNA sequence: TGTGCCAGCAGCCAAGAGAGGTCTAGCGGGAGGACGACCTCCTACGAGCAGTACTTC.

V is TRBV19 and J is TRBJ1-1, with 8 bases that match TRBD1. After removal of 4 bases from V and 5 bases from J, the junction contained 3 bases not matched to a gene. The germline V gene has CDR1 LNHDA and CDR2 SQIVND (reference sequence). The CDR3 is 13 residues long. The CDR3 DNA reads as TGTGCCAGTAGTACCTACAGGGGGACTGAAGCTTTCTTT. This gives the protein CASSTYRGTEAFF.

CDR3 residues: CASSLGGVDTQYF. The CDR3 DNA follows: TGTGCCAGCAGTTTAGGGGGGGTAGATACGCAGTATTTT. The V gene is TRBV27, the J gene TRBJ2-3; 7 bases match TRBD2. Germline-derived CDR1 and CDR2 are MNHEY and SMNVEV (reference sequence). V lost 2 bases to trimming and J lost 5 bases; unmatched junction nucleotides: 1. The CDR3 loop spans 13 amino acids.

This clone was observed a single time. The chain carries TRBV7-2 and TRBJ2-5; 7 bases match TRBD2. The CDR3 runs 16 residues. CDR1 SGHTA and CDR2 FQGNSA come from the germline V gene. V dropped 4 bases and J dropped 0; count of bases not matched to a gene: 8. As DNA, the CDR3 is TGTGCCAGCAGCTGGATGGGACTAAAGTACCAAGAGACCCAGTACTTC. It codes for CASSWMGLKYQETQYF.

The count of this clone is one. The gene calls are TRBV19 and TRBJ2-4; TRBD2 might be the D (6 bases). This CDR3 comprises 14 residues. Per germline, CDR1 LNHDA and CDR2 SQIVND (reference sequence). V was clipped by 1 base and J by 4 bases, with 8 bases between them. CDR3 DNA: TGTGCCAGTAGTATAGCGGGGGTAAAAAACATTCAGTACTTC. It is translated as CASSIAGVKNIQYF.

The J gene is TRBJ1-1, the V gene TRBV7-9, with TRBD1 matching over 7 bases. This CDR3 spans 16 amino acids. The V gene's germline CDR1 is SEHNR and CDR2 FQNEAQ (reference sequence). J lost 5 bases, V lost 1 base, and 10 bases had no gene match. The CDR3 reads CASSLGVAGGLTEAFF. DNA for the CDR3: TGTGCCAGCAGCTTAGGGGTAGCAGGGGGGTTAACTGAAGCTTTCTTT.

The J gene is TRBJ2-5, the V gene TRBV19; D is unclear. With 2 bases removed from V and 1 base from J, the gap between germline ends came to 8 bases. CDR1 is LNHDA and CDR2 is SQIVND in the germline V gene (reference sequence). The CDR3 length is 14 residues. CDR3 in amino acids: CASSISHSQETQYF. CDR3 bases: TGTGCCAGTAGTATATCGCACAGCCAAGAGACCCAGTACTTC.

The genes are TRBV5-5 and TRBJ2-7, with D possibly being TRBD2 (6 bases). Trimming cost V 4 bases and J 3 bases, with 11 bases left between them. The CDR3 totals 13 residues. CDR1 is SGHKS and CDR2 is YYEKEE in the germline V gene (reference sequence). CDR3 nucleotide sequence: TGTGCCAGCAGCGCGGGACTTTACTACGAGCAGTACTTC. This codes for CASSAGLYYEQYF.

This clone was seen a handful of times. This chain connects TRBV29-1 to TRBJ2-1, with TRBD2 as a possible D gene (5 bases). The germline CDR1 and CDR2 sequences are SQVTM and ANQGSEA. V shed 3 bases and J shed 3 bases, with 12 bases lying between them. The CDR3 extends over 14 amino acids. The CDR3: CSVDFRGVYNEQFF. DNA for the CDR3: TGCAGCGTTGATTTTCGGGGTGTCTACAATGAGCAGTTCTTC.

The J gene is TRBJ1-1, the V gene TRBV6-5; D may be TRBD1 (6 bases). The V and J ends lost 0 bases and 5 bases respectively, with 7 bases between them. Germline-derived CDR1 and CDR2 are MNHEY and SVGAGI. The CDR3 consists of 13 residues. The DNA for the CDR3 is TGTGCCAGCAGTTACTCGCAGGGGACTGAAGCTTTCTTT. Its protein product is CASSYSQGTEAFF.

V usage is TRBV7-9 and J usage is TRBJ2-7, with a possible D match to TRBD2 (5 bases). The V gene lost 2 bases and the J gene lost 0 bases, with 14 bases spanning the gap. The CDR3 has 16 residues. Germline V CDR1 and CDR2: SEHNR, FQNEAQ (reference sequence). The CDR3 bases are TGTGCCAGCAGCTTAAGTATAGGACTCTACTCCTACGAGCAGTACTTC. Translated: CASSLSIGLYSYEQYF.

This clone was seen only once. The V gene is TRBV6-5, the J gene TRBJ1-2; possibly TRBD1 for D (6 bases). Germline CDR1 is MNHEY and CDR2 is SVGAGI. The length of the CDR3 is 15 residues. The ends were cut back, 0 bases at V and 2 bases at J, with 10 bases in the middle. CDR3 DNA: TGTGCCAGCAGTTACTCGAGAAGGGGGAACTATGGCTACACCTTC. It yields the protein CASSYSRRGNYGYTF.

The chain recombines TRBV7-9 with TRBJ2-5; unclear D gene. V lost 5 bases, J lost 4 bases, and 14 bases lay in between. Looked up from germline, CDR1 is SEHNR and CDR2 is FQNEAQ (reference sequence). The length of the CDR3 is 14 residues. The CDR3 DNA reads TGTGCCAGCAGCCCTTATGCTAGAGGAGAGACCCAGTACTTC. Protein sequence: CASSPYARGETQYF.

The chain uses TRBV6-2 or TRBV6-3 and TRBJ2-7; no clear D. Germline CDR1 MNHEY, CDR2 SVGEGT. Trimming cost V 4 bases and J 6 bases, with 10 bases left between them. The CDR3 has 12 residues. CDR3 residues: CASSLAPAEQYF. DNA of the CDR3: TGTGCCAGCAGTTTAGCCCCGGCCGAGCAGTACTTC.

The genes are TRBV19 and TRBJ2-3; D may be TRBD2 (5 bases). The CDR3 contains 17 residues. Germline-derived CDR1 and CDR2 are LNHDA and SQIVND (reference sequence). V was clipped by 2 bases and J by 1 base, with 16 bases between them. The CDR3 bases are TGTGCCAGTAGTATACGAACCTTTGGGAGCCGCACAGATACGCAGTATTTT. This sequence encodes CASSIRTFGSRTDTQYF. Looking up the rest from reference TRBV19 and TRBJ2-3 gives the full variable domain: DGGITQSPKYLFRKEGQNVTLSCEQNLNHDAMYWYRQDPGQGLRLIYYSQIVNDFQKGDIAEGYSVSREKKESFPLTVTSAQKNPTAFYLCASSIRTFGSRTDTQYFGPGTRLTVL.